Below, one TCR beta chain is given with its context. This entry is derived from a study of technical replicates of blood from several donors. Measured with immunoSEQ multiplex PCR; TCRdb has only the in-frame clones, and not every one. The sample lists 84,000 or so clones, about 95% occurring once. CDR1 is SNHLY and CDR2 is FYNNEI in the germline V gene. V dropped 9 bases and J dropped 2 bases, with 16 bases sitting between them. The CDR3 is made up of 15 amino acids. Input material: T cells isolated from PBMCs. The rearrangement uses TRBV2 and TRBJ1-4, with a tentative D call TRBD1 (5 bases). The sequence was obtained from a human donor in good health. CDR3 nucleotides: TGTGCCAGTACATCAGGGAGGGTTACTAATGAAAAACTGTTTTTT. Translated: CASTSGRVTNEKLFF.